Below are 4 T cell receptor beta chains sequenced from a single sample in a study of cytomegalovirus exposure and HLA in healthy donors. Both 60 Vbeta primers and 13 Jbeta primers went into the PCR. Assay: immunoSEQ multiplex PCR; the TCRdb copy retains only in-frame clones and omits some. The sample contains 77,000 or so clones, over 70% of which appear only once. The sample comprised PBMCs. The receptors shown here come from a woman aged 40 to 50 in good health and CMV-seronegative.

The V and J genes are TRBV4-3 and TRBJ2-1; D is undetermined. This CDR3 region has 11 residues. Germline CDR1 is LGHNA and CDR2 is YSLEER. Trimming shortened V by 4 bases and J by 8 bases, and 6 bases separated the two germline ends. The CDR3 reads CASSRQDEQFF. In DNA, the CDR3 is TGCGCCAGCAGCCGGCAGGATGAGCAGTTCTTC.

This chain joins TRBV7-3 and TRBJ2-1, with 8 bases fitting TRBD1. Germline CDR1 reads SGHTA; CDR2 reads FQGTGA. The CDR3 has 15 residues. V trimming: 5 bases; J trimming: 5 bases; junction bases outside the gene matches: 8. The CDR3 protein is CASSQDRATDNEQFF. DNA of the CDR3: TGTGCCAGCAGCCAGGACAGGGCGACTGACAATGAGCAGTTCTTC.

The chain links TRBV4-3 to TRBJ2-1; 8 bases match TRBD2. The germline V gene has CDR1 LGHNA and CDR2 YSLEER. The CDR3 totals 17 residues. After removal of 3 bases from V and 1 base from J, the junction contained 8 bases not matched to a gene. In nucleotides, the CDR3 is TGCGCCAGCAGCCAGACTAGCGTGAAATCTTCCTACAATGAGCAGTTCTTC. Residues: CASSQTSVKSSYNEQFF.

The CDR3 DNA sequence: TGTGCCATCAGTGAGGATCGGGGGAGCCAAGAGACCCAGTACTTC. Translating it yields CAISEDRGSQETQYF. V is TRBV10-3 and J is TRBJ2-5; D might be TRBD2 (6 bases). Germline CDR1 reads ENHRY; CDR2 reads SYGVKD. The V end was cut by 2 bases, the J end by 1 base, with 11 bases between. CDR3 length equals 15 residues.